This T cell receptor (beta chain) originates from a study of identical twins. This clonotype has a single count. The antigen remains undetermined. The study's findings and limits: Diverse VJ usage suggested most zero-insertion clonotypes were not invariant T cells. Where out-of-frame alpha sequences were twin-shared, they showed excess low generation probability. It was cross-sectional statistical analysis, not following the same donors, that the conclusions relied on.

The CDR3 extends over 15 amino acids. The germline V gene encodes CDR1 MDHEN and CDR2 SYDVKM. With template switching, a universal primer site was added, and the cDNA carried unique molecular identifiers. TCRdb re-called the 5' RACE reads through MiXCR, storing one row per CDR3 protein. Among 1.5 million to 2 million distinct CDR3 sequences, 25% to 35% were seen once, and the ten largest hold less than 0.35%. The specimen sequenced was cord blood. The V call is TRBV28, the J call TRBJ2-5, with a tentative D call TRBD2 (5 bases). The better agreement between TRBJ2-7 and the DNA end casts doubt on the J call. The origin of this receptor is a newborn girl in good health. In DNA, the CDR3 is TGTGCCAGCAGTCAGCCAACCGGAGGAGGCGACGAGCAGTACTTC. Its protein is CASSQPTGGGDEQYF.